The rows below give T cell receptor beta chains drawn from one sample of a study of cytomegalovirus exposure and HLA in healthy donors. Sequenced by immunoSEQ multiplex PCR; TCRdb stores in-frame clones only, minus some. There are 150,000 or so clones in the sample; around 84% occur only once, and more than 2% lies in the top ten. Sample: PBMCs. These receptors were collected from a man aged 18 to 30 in good health and CMV-seropositive. The CDR3 runs from the conserved cysteine through the conserved F or W. The D gene is left open where the match is weak. The size of a clone is reported for some rows only, either as once, few or many, or as a class for expanded clones.

size: once
V: TRBV6-5
J: TRBJ1-5
D: NA
CDR3: CASSYSMSGNQPQHF
DNA: TGTGCCAGCAGTTACTCGATGTCAGGCAATCAGCCCCAGCATTTT

size: NA
V: TRBV12-5
J: TRBJ2-7
D: NA
CDR3: CASGLAVTAISYEQYF
DNA: TGTGCTAGTGGTTTGGCCGTGACAGCGATCTCCTACGAGCAGTACTTC

size: NA
V: TRBV19
J: TRBJ1-2
D: NA
CDR3: CASSANPGTANYGYTF
DNA: TGTGCCAGTAGCGCTAATCCCGGGACTGCCAACTATGGCTACACCTTC

size: once
V: TRBV19
J: TRBJ2-7
D: TRBD2
CDR3: CASSIAYGGNEQYF
DNA: TGTGCCAGTAGTATAGCCTACGGGGGGAACGAGCAGTACTTC

size: NA
V: TRBV5-1
J: TRBJ1-1
D: NA
CDR3: CASSLAGSTEAFF
DNA: TGCGCCAGCAGCTTGGCCGGGAGCACTGAAGCTTTCTTT

size: NA
V: TRBV7-9
J: TRBJ2-7
D: NA
CDR3: CASRGQGFLDEQYF
DNA: TGTGCCAGCAGAGGGCAGGGGTTTTTGGACGAGCAGTACTTC

size: NA
V: TRBV10-3
J: TRBJ2-1
D: TRBD1
CDR3: CATQSAIDREKHSEQFF
DNA: TGTGCCACCCAGAGCGCAATCGACAGGGAGAAACATAGTGAGCAGTTCTTC

size: NA
V: TRBV10-3
J: TRBJ1-1
D: NA
CDR3: CAISESIFAGETFF
DNA: TGTGCCATCAGTGAGTCGATATTCGCAGGTGAAACTTTCTTT

size: NA
V: TRBV6-5
J: TRBJ1-1
D: TRBD1
CDR3: CASSLRDRNTEAFF
DNA: TGTGCCAGCAGTCTCCGGGACAGGAACACTGAAGCTTTCTTT

size: NA
V: TRBV5-5
J: TRBJ1-1
D: NA
CDR3: CASSFMAGNTEAFF
DNA: TGTGCCAGCAGCTTCATGGCGGGGAACACTGAAGCTTTCTTT

size: NA
V: TRBV27
J: TRBJ2-1
D: TRBD1
CDR3: CASSFGTEYNEQFF
DNA: TGTGCCAGCAGTTTTGGGACAGAATACAATGAGCAGTTCTTC

size: NA
V: TRBV5-1
J: TRBJ1-1
D: NA
CDR3: CASSLATGGTEAFF
DNA: TGCGCCAGCAGTCTAGCCACGGGGGGCACTGAAGCTTTCTTT

size: NA
V: TRBV9
J: TRBJ2-5
D: TRBD2
CDR3: CASSEMASGGARETQYF
DNA: TGTGCCAGCAGCGAGATGGCTAGCGGGGGGGCGAGGGAGACCCAGTACTTC

size: NA
V: TRBV7-8
J: TRBJ2-2
D: TRBD2
CDR3: CATRRGVTTGELFF
DNA: TGTGCCACCAGGCGGGGGGTAACCACCGGGGAGCTGTTTTTT

size: NA
V: TRBV7-2
J: TRBJ1-3
D: NA
CDR3: CASSTLNTIYF
DNA: TGTGCCAGCTCTACCCTAAACACCATATATTTT

size: NA
V: TRBV2
J: TRBJ2-3
D: TRBD2
CDR3: CASRAPFAGGTDTQYF
DNA: TGTGCCAGCAGGGCCCCGTTTGCGGGGGGTACAGATACGCAGTATTTT

size: NA
V: TRBV7-9
J: TRBJ2-3
D: TRBD2
CDR3: CSSSLGRLAGTRTDTQYF
DNA: TGTTCCAGCAGCTTAGGGAGGTTAGCGGGTACACGCACAGATACGCAGTATTTT

size: few
V: TRBV4-3
J: TRBJ1-1
D: TRBD1
CDR3: CASSQDHTGGEAFF
DNA: TGCGCCAGCAGCCAAGATCATACAGGGGGTGAAGCTTTCTTT

size: NA
V: TRBV2
J: TRBJ2-7
D: NA
CDR3: CASMAGVISYEQYF
DNA: TGTGCCAGCATGGCAGGGGTCATCTCCTACGAGCAGTACTTC

size: NA
V: TRBV4-3
J: TRBJ2-2
D: NA
CDR3: CASSHNNRGNTGELFF
DNA: TGCGCCAGCAGCCACAATAACCGAGGGAACACCGGGGAGCTGTTTTTT

size: NA
V: TRBV6-4
J: TRBJ1-1
D: TRBD1
CDR3: CASSDSKGDRVLSEAFF
DNA: TGTGCCAGCAGTGACTCGAAGGGGGACAGGGTATTGAGTGAAGCTTTCTTT

size: NA
V: TRBV2
J: TRBJ2-2
D: NA
CDR3: CASSGEAGELFF
DNA: TGTGCCAGCAGTGGGGAGGCCGGGGAGCTGTTTTTT

size: NA
V: TRBV7-3
J: TRBJ2-3
D: NA
CDR3: CASSLTAGFGADTQYF
DNA: TGTGCCAGCAGCTTAACGGCGGGTTTCGGGGCAGATACGCAGTATTTT

size: NA
V: TRBV18
J: TRBJ1-1
D: NA
CDR3: CASSPNTGWGTEAFF
DNA: TGTGCCAGCTCACCAAATACAGGGTGGGGGACTGAAGCTTTCTTT

size: NA
V: TRBV19
J: TRBJ1-5
D: TRBD1
CDR3: CASSIGDRPSYQPQHF
DNA: TGTGCCAGTAGTATCGGGGACAGGCCGTCCTATCAGCCCCAGCATTTT

size: NA
V: TRBV27
J: TRBJ2-2
D: TRBD2
CDR3: CASSLSLSGGLETGELFF
DNA: TGTGCCAGCAGTTTATCTTTAAGCGGGGGGCTGGAAACCGGGGAGCTGTTTTTT

size: few
V: TRBV25-1
J: TRBJ1-4
D: NA
CDR3: CASSLRQGSEKLFF
DNA: TGTGCCAGCAGTTTGAGGCAGGGAAGTGAAAAACTGTTTTTT

size: NA
V: TRBV6-5
J: TRBJ2-2
D: NA
CDR3: CASSIKSGELFF
DNA: TGTGCCAGCAGTATTAAGAGCGGGGAGCTGTTTTTT

size: NA
V: TRBV19
J: TRBJ1-6
D: TRBD1
CDR3: CASSKTGANSPLHF
DNA: TGTGCCAGTAGTAAAACAGGGGCAAATTCACCCCTCCACTTT

size: NA
V: TRBV5-5
J: TRBJ2-1
D: TRBD1
CDR3: CATVGQGAYYNEQFF
DNA: TGTGCCACCGTTGGACAGGGGGCGTACTACAATGAGCAGTTCTTC

size: NA
V: TRBV15
J: TRBJ2-3
D: TRBD2
CDR3: CATSRRPRGGATDTQYF
DNA: TGTGCCACCAGCCGTCGCCCGCGGGGGGGTGCCACAGATACGCAGTATTTT

size: NA
V: TRBV6-5
J: TRBJ1-6
D: TRBD1
CDR3: CASSWRTGASSSPLHF
DNA: TGTGCCAGCAGTTGGCGGACAGGCGCATCGAGTTCACCCCTCCACTTT

size: NA
V: TRBV5-6
J: TRBJ1-5
D: TRBD1
CDR3: CASSPWTGEQPQHF
DNA: TGTGCCAGCAGCCCCTGGACAGGGGAGCAGCCCCAGCATTTT

size: NA
V: TRBV27
J: TRBJ2-3
D: NA
CDR3: CASSLSRATDTQYF
DNA: TGTGCCAGCAGTTTAAGCAGGGCTACAGATACGCAGTATTTT

size: NA
V: TRBV9
J: TRBJ2-3
D: TRBD2
CDR3: CASSLTSSGGPTDTQYF
DNA: TGTGCCAGCAGCCTCACCTCTAGCGGGGGCCCCACAGATACGCAGTATTTT

size: NA
V: TRBV4-1
J: TRBJ1-5
D: NA
CDR3: CASSQVLESNQPQHF
DNA: TGCGCCAGCAGCCAAGTTTTGGAGAGCAATCAGCCCCAGCATTTT

size: few
V: TRBV5-4
J: TRBJ2-1
D: NA
CDR3: CASSPGPQGDEQFF
DNA: TGTGCCAGCAGCCCAGGACCTCAGGGCGATGAGCAGTTCTTC

size: NA
V: TRBV7-2
J: TRBJ1-1
D: NA
CDR3: CASSLGLTNTEAFF
DNA: TGTGCCAGCAGCTTAGGGCTTACGAACACTGAAGCTTTCTTT

size: few
V: TRBV2
J: TRBJ2-7
D: NA
CDR3: CANAPRSRLNEQYF
DNA: TGTGCCAACGCTCCCAGGTCCCGGCTCAACGAGCAGTACTTC

size: NA
V: TRBV6-5
J: TRBJ2-3
D: NA
CDR3: CASSALLGGASTQYF
DNA: TGTGCCAGCAGTGCCCTCCTTGGGGGGGCCTCTACGCAGTATTTT

size: NA
V: TRBV7-2
J: TRBJ1-2
D: NA
CDR3: CASSFRGNPDYGYTF
DNA: TGTGCCAGCAGCTTCCGGGGAAACCCCGACTATGGCTACACCTTC

size: NA
V: TRBV9
J: TRBJ2-1
D: TRBD2
CDR3: CASTSLAGGLDEQFF
DNA: TGTGCCAGCACCTCACTAGCGGGGGGGTTGGATGAGCAGTTCTTC

size: NA
V: TRBV6-6
J: TRBJ1-2
D: NA
CDR3: CASTVSNNYGYTF
DNA: TGTGCCAGCACTGTCAGTAATAACTATGGCTACACCTTC

size: NA
V: TRBV7-3
J: TRBJ2-3
D: TRBD2
CDR3: CASSLQAGTDTQYF
DNA: TGTGCCAGCAGCTTACAAGCGGGGACAGATACGCAGTATTTT

size: NA
V: TRBV28
J: TRBJ2-3
D: NA
CDR3: CASSLWGEIDTQYF
DNA: TGTGCCAGCAGTTTATGGGGAGAGATAGATACGCAGTATTTT

size: NA
V: TRBV11-3
J: TRBJ1-2
D: NA
CDR3: CASSLKTGYYGYTF
DNA: TGTGCCAGCAGCTTAAAAACAGGGTACTATGGCTACACCTTC

size: NA
V: TRBV14
J: TRBJ1-6
D: TRBD1
CDR3: CASSPGQGISPLHF
DNA: TGTGCCAGCAGCCCGGGACAGGGGATTTCACCCCTCCACTTT